A selection of T cell receptor beta chains follows, all from one sample in a study of CD8+ T cells in alopecia areata. Measured with immunoSEQ multiplex PCR; TCRdb has only the in-frame clones, and not every one. The sample holds roughly 64,000 clones, 40% to 50% seen once. Sequenced material: NKG2D-low CD8+ T cells sorted from blood. The receptors shown here come from a human donor with alopecia areata. CDR3s include the opening cysteine and the closing phenylalanine or tryptophan. The D gene is left open where the match is weak. Not all rows give a size; the values are once, few, many and, for expanded clones, a class.

J	V	size	D	CDR3	DNA
TRBJ1-5	TRBV12-5	-	-	CASGATESGNQPQHF	TGTGCTAGTGGTGCCACGGAGTCAGGCAATCAGCCCCAGCATTTT
TRBJ2-1	TRBV7-8	few	-	CASTSFGGDDQERQFF	TGTGCCAGCACCTCCTTTGGCGGGGACGATCAGGAGAGGCAGTTCTTC
TRBJ1-2	TRBV27	-	TRBD1	CASSLDRGNYGYTF	TGTGCCAGCAGTCTAGACAGGGGGAACTATGGCTACACCTTC
TRBJ2-7	TRBV4-2	-	-	CASSPDEMSGYEQYF	TGTGCCAGCAGCCCGGATGAAATGAGCGGATACGAGCAGTACTTC
TRBJ2-3	TRBV6-5	once	-	CASSFDGTDTQYF	TGTGCCAGCAGTTTCGACGGGACTGATACGCAGTATTTT
TRBJ1-1	TRBV9	-	-	CASSVRGAGINTEAFF	TGTGCCAGCAGCGTCCGAGGGGCAGGGATAAACACTGAAGCTTTCTTT
TRBJ2-7	TRBV4-3	few	-	CASSHYTGLDEQYF	TGCGCCAGCAGCCATTACACAGGCTTGGACGAGCAGTACTTC
TRBJ2-3	TRBV29-1	-	TRBD2	CSVETSGRPTDTQYF	TGCAGCGTTGAGACTAGCGGGAGGCCGACAGATACGCAGTATTTT
TRBJ2-3	TRBV4-1	-	-	CASSQRGDTQYF	TGCGCCAGCAGCCAAAGGGGAGATACGCAGTATTTT
TRBJ2-7	TRBV7-2	few	TRBD1	CASSLNRRDSGYEQYF	TGTGCCAGCAGCTTAAACCGACGGGACAGTGGTTACGAGCAGTACTTC
TRBJ1-2	TRBV4-1	-	-	CASSQVQLGAPDGYTF	TGCGCCAGCAGCCAAGTACAGCTGGGGGCGCCGGATGGCTACACCTTC
TRBJ2-7	TRBV21-1	few	-	CASSNPRGSVQYF	TGTGCCAGCAGCAATCCTCGGGGGAGTGTGCAGTACTTC
TRBJ1-3	TRBV7-9	few	-	CASSLRVPGNTIYF	TGTGCCAGCAGCTTACGGGTACCTGGAAACACCATATATTTT
TRBJ2-7	TRBV7-8	few	TRBD2	CASQPTSGTFYEQYF	TGTGCCAGCCAACCGACTAGCGGTACTTTCTACGAGCAGTACTTC
TRBJ2-7	TRBV29-1	-	-	CSVLGEQRVQYF	TGCAGCGTCCTAGGGGAACAGCGAGTTCAGTACTTC
TRBJ2-1	TRBV9	-	TRBD2	CASSVLAGGPYNEQFF	TGTGCCAGCAGCGTACTAGCGGGGGGACCCTACAATGAGCAGTTCTTC
TRBJ2-3	TRBV4-3	-	-	CASSPVPTDTQYF	TGCGCCAGCAGCCCGGTCCCGACGGATACGCAGTATTTT
TRBJ2-7	TRBV28	-	TRBD2	CASSPGTSGIYEQYF	TGTGCCAGCAGCCCCGGGACTAGCGGGATCTACGAGCAGTACTTC
TRBJ2-2	TRBV29-1	-	TRBD1	CSVEAGDRGPPGELFF	TGCAGCGTTGAGGCGGGGGACAGGGGGCCCCCCGGGGAGCTGTTTTTT
TRBJ2-7	TRBV29-1	few	-	CSATGTPSEQYF	TGCAGCGCTACCGGGACCCCCAGCGAGCAGTACTTC
TRBJ1-2	TRBV5-4	few	-	CASRDGLGYTF	TGTGCCAGCAGGGATGGGTTGGGCTACACCTTC
TRBJ2-5	TRBV27	-	-	CASSLSWTLPQETQYF	TGTGCCAGCAGTTTAAGTTGGACGCTCCCCCAAGAGACCCAGTACTTC
TRBJ2-1	TRBV9	few	TRBD2	CASSVGNSGMRNEQFF	TGTGCCAGCAGCGTAGGCAATAGCGGGATGAGGAATGAGCAGTTCTTC
TRBJ2-1	TRBV4-3	once	-	CASSSLPGEFYNEQFF	TGCGCCAGCAGCAGTCTGCCAGGGGAGTTCTACAATGAGCAGTTCTTC
TRBJ2-7	TRBV19	-	TRBD1	CASSMGTGGSREQYF	TGTGCCAGTAGTATGGGGACAGGGGGTTCCCGCGAGCAGTACTTC
TRBJ2-5	TRBV28	-	TRBD2	CASSLAGQREDPETQYF	TGTGCCAGCAGTTTAGCAGGCCAGCGGGAGGACCCAGAGACCCAGTACTTC